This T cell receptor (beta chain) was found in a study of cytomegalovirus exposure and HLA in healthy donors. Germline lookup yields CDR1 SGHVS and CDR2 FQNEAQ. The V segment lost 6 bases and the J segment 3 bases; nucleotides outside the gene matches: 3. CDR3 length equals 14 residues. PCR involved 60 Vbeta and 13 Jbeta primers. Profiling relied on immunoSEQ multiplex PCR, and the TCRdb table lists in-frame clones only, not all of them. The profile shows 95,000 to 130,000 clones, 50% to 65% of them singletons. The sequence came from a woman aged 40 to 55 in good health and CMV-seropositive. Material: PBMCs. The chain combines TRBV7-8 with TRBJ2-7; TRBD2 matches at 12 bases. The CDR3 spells CASRRLAGDYEQYF. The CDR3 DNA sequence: TGTGCCAGCAGACGACTAGCGGGAGACTACGAGCAGTACTTC.